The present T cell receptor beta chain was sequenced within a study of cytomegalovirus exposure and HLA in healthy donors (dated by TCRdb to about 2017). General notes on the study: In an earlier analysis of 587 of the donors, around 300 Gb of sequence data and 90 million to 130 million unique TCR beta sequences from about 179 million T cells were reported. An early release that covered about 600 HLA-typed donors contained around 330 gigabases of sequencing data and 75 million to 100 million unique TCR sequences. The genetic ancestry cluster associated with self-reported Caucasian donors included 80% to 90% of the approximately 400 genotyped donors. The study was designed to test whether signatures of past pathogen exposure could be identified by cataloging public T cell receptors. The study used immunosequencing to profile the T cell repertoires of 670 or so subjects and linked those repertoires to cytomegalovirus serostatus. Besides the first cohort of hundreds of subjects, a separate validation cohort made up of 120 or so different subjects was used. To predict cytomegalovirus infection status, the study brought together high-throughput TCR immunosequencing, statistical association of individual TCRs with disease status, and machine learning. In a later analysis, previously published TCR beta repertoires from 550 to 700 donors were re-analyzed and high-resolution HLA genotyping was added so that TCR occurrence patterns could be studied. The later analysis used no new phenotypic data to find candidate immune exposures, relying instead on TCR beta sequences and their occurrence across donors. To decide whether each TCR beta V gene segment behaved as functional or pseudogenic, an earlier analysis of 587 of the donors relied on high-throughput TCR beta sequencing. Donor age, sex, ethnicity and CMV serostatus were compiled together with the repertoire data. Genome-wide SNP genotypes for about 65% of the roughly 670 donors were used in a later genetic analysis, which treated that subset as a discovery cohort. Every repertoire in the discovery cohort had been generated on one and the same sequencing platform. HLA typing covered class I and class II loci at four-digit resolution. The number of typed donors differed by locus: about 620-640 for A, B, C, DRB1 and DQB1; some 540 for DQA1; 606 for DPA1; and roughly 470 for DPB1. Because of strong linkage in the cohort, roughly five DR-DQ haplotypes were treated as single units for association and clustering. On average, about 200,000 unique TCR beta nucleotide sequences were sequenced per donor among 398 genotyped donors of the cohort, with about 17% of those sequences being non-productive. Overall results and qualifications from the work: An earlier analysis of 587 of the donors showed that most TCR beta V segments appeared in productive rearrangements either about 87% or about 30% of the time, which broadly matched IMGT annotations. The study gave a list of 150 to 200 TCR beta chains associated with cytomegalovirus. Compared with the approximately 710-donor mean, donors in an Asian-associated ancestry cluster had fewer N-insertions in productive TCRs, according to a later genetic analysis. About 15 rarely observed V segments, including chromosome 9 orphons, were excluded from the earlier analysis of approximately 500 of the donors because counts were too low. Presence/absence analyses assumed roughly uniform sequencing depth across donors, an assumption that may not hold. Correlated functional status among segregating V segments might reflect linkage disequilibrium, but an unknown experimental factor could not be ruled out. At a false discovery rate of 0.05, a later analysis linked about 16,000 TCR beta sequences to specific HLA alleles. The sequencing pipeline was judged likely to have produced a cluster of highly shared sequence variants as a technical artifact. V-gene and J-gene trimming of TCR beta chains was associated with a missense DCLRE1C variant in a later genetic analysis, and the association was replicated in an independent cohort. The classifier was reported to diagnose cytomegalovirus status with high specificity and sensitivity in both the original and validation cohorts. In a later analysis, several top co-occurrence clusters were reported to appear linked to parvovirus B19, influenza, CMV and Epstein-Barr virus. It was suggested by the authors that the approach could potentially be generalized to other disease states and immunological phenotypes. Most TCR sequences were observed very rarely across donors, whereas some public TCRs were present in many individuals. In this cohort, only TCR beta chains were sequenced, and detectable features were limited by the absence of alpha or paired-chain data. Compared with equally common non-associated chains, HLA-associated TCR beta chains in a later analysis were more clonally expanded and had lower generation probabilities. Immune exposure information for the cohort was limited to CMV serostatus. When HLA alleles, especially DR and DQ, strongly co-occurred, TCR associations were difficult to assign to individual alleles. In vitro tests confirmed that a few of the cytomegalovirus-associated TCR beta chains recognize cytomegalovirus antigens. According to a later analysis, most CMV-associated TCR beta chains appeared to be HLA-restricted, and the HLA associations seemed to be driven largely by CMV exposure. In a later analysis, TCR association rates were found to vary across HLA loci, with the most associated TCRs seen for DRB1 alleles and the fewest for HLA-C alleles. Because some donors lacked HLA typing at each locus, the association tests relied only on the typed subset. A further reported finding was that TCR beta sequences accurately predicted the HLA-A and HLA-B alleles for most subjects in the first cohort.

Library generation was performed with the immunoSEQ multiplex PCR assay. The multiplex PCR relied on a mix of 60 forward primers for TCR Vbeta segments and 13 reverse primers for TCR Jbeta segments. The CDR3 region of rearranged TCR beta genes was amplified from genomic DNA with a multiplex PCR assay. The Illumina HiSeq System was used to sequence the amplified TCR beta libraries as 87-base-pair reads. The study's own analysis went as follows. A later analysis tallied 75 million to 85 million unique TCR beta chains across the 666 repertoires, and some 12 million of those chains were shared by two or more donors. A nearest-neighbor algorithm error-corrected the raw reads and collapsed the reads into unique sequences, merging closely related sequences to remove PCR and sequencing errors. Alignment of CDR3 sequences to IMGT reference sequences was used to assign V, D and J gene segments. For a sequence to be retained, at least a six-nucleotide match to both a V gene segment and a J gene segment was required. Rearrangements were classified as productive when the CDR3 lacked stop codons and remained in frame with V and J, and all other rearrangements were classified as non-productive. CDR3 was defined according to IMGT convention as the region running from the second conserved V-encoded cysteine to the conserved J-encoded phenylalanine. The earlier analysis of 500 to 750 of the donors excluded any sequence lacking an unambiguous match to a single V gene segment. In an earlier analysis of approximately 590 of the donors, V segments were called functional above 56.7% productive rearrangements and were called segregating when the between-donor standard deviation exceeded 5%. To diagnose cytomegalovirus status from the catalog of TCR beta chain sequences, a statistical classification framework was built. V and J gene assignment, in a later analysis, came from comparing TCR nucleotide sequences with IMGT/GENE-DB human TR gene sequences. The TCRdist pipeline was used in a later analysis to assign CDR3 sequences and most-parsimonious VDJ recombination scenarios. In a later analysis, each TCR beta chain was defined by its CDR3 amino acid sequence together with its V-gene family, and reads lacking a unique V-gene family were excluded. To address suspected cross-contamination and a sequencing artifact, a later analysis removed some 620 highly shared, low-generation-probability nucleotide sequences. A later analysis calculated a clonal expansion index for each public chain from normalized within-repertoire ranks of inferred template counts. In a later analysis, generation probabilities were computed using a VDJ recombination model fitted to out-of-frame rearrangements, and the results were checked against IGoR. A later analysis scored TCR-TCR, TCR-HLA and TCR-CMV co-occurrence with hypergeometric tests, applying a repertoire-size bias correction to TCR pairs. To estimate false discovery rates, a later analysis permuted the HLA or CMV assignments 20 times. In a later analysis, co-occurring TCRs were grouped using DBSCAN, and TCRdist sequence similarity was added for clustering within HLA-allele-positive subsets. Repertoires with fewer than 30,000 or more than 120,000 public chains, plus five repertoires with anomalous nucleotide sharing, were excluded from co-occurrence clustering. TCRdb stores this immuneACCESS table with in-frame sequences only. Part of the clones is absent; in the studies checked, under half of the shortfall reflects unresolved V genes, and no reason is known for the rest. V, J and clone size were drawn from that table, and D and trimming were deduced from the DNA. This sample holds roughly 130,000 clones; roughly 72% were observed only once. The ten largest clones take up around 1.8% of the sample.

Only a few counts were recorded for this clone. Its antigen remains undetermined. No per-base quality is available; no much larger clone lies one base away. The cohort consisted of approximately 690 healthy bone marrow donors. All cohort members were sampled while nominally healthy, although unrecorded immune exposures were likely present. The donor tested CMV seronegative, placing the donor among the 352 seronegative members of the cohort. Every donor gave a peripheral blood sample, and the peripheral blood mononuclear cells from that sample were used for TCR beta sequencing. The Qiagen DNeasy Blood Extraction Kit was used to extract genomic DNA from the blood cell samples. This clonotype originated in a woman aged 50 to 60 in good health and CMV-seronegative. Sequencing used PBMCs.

The CDR3 is CASSLGTGTEAFF. The sequence in DNA is TGTGCCAGCAGCCTCGGGACAGGGACTGAAGCTTTCTTT. The chain is assembled from TRBV14 and TRBJ1-1; the junction holds 9 bases that match TRBD1. Here V drops 4 bases and J drops 5 bases, and the junction holds 2 bases not matched to any gene. From the cysteine through the phenylalanine, the CDR3 covers 13 amino acids. CDR3 DNA only is kept here, 39 bases in frame from base 1. From the germline V gene, CDR1 is SGHDN and CDR2 is FVKESK.